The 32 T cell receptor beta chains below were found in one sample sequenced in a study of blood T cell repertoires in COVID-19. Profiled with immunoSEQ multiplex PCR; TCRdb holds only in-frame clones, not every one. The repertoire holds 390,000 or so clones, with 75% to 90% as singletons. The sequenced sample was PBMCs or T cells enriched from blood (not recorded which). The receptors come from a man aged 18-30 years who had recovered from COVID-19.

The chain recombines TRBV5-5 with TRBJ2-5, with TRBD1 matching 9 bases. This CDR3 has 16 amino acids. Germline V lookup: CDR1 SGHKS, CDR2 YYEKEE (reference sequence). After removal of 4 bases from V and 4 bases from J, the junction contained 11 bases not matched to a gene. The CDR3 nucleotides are TGTGCCAGCAGCGGCAGATTGGGACAGGGTGGAGAGACCCAGTACTTC. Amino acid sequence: CASSGRLGQGGETQYF.

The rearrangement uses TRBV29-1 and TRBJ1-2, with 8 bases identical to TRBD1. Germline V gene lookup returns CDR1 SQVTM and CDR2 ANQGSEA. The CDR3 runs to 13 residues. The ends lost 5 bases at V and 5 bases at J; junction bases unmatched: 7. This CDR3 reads CSVSRDRSYGYTF. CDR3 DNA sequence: TGCAGCGTTAGCCGGGACAGGAGTTATGGCTACACCTTC.

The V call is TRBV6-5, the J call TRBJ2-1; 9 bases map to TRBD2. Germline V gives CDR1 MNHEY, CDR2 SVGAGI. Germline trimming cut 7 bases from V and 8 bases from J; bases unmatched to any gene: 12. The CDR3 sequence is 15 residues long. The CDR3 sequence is CASTMGLAGLDEQFF. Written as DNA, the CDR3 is TGTGCCAGCACCATGGGACTAGCCGGTCTGGATGAGCAGTTCTTC.

The CDR3 DNA follows: TGTGCCAGCAGTTACTCGATCGGGGAGATGCAATACAATGAGCAGTTCTTC. This encodes CASSYSIGEMQYNEQFF. The chain is built from TRBV6-2 or TRBV6-3 and TRBJ2-1; a possible D gene is TRBD2 (5 bases). The germline V and J ends were trimmed by 0 bases and 4 bases, with 16 bases remaining between them. CDR3 size: 17 residues. The germline CDR1 and CDR2 sequences are MNHEY and SVGEGT.

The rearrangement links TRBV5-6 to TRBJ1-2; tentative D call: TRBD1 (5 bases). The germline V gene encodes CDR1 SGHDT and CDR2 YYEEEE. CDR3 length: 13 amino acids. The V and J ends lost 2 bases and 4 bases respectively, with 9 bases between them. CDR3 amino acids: CASSFRGFYGYTF. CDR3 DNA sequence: TGTGCCAGCAGCTTCCGGGGGTTCTATGGCTACACCTTC.

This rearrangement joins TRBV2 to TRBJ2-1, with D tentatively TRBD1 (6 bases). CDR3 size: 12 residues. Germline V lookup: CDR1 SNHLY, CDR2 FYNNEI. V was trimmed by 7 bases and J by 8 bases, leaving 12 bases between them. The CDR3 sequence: CASTGVGDEQFF. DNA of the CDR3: TGTGCCAGCACAGGGGTTGGGGATGAGCAGTTCTTC.

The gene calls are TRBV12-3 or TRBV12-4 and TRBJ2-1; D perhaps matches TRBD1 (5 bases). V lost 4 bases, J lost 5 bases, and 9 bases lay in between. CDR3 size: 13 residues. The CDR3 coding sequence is TGTGCCAGCAGTTCGCAGGGCCACAATGAGCAGTTCTTC. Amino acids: CASSSQGHNEQFF.

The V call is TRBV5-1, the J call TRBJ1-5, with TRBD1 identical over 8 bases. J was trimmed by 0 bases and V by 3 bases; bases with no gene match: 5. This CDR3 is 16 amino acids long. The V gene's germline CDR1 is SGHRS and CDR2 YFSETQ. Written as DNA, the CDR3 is TGCGCCAGCAGCTCCCGGGACAGGAGTAGCAATCAGCCCCAGCATTTT. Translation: CASSSRDRSSNQPQHF.

CDR3 protein: CAISGTLDRGNYGYTF. Here the CDR3 DNA reads TGTGCCATCAGTGGGACCCTTGACAGGGGAAACTATGGCTACACCTTC. The V call is TRBV10-3, the J call TRBJ1-2, with 8 bases that match TRBD1. The V gene end was trimmed by 4 bases and the J gene end by 2 bases; junction bases not matched to a gene: 9. The CDR3 loop spans 16 amino acids. The germline V gene has CDR1 ENHRY and CDR2 SYGVKD.

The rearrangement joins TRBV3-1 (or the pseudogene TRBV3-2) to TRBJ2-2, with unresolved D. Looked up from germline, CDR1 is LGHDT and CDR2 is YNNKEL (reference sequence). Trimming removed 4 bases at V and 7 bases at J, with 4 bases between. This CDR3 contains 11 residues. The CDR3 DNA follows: TGTGCCAGCAGCCGAGTCGGGGAGCTGTTTTTT. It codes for CASSRVGELFF.

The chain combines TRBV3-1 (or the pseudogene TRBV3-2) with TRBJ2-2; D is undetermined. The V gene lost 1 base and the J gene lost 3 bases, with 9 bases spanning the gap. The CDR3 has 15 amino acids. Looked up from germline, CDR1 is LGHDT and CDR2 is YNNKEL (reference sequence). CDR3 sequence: CASSQGLRDTGELFF. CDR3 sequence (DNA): TGTGCCAGCAGCCAAGGCCTTCGGGACACCGGGGAGCTGTTTTTT.

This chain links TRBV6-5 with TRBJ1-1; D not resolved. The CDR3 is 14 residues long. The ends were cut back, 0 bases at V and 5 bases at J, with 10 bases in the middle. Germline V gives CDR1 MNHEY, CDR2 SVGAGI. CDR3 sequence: CASSYSIRSTEAFF. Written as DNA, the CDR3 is TGTGCCAGCAGTTACTCGATCAGGTCTACTGAAGCTTTCTTT.

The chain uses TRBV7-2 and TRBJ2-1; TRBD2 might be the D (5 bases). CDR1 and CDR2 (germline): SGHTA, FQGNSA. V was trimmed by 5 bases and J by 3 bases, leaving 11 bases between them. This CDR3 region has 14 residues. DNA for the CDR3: TGTGCCAGCAGCCCGACTACACACTACAATGAGCAGTTCTTC. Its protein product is CASSPTTHYNEQFF. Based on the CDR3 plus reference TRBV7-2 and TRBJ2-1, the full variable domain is GAGVSQSPSNKVTEKGKDVELRCDPISGHTALYWYRQSLGQGLEFLIYFQGNSAPDKSGLPSDRFSAERTGGSVSTLTIQRTQQEDSAVYLCASSPTTHYNEQFFGPGTRLTVL.

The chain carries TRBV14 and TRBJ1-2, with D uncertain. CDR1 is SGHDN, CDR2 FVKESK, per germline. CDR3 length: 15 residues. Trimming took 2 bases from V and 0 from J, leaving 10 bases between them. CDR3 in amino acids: CASSQSGRANYGYTF. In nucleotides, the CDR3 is TGTGCCAGCAGCCAATCTGGGAGAGCTAACTATGGCTACACCTTC.

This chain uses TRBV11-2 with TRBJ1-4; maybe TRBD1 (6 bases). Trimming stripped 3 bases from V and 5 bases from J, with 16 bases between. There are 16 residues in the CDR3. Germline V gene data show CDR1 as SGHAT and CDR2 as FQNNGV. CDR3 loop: CASSFGWGQGNEKLFF. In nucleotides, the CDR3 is TGTGCCAGCAGCTTTGGCTGGGGCCAGGGGAATGAAAAACTGTTTTTT. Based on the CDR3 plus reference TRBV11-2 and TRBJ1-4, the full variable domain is EAGVAQSPRYKIIEKRQSVAFWCNPISGHATLYWYQQILGQGPKLLIQFQNNGVVDDSQLPKDRFSAERLKGVDSTLKIQPAKLEDSAVYLCASSFGWGQGNEKLFFGSGTQLSVL.

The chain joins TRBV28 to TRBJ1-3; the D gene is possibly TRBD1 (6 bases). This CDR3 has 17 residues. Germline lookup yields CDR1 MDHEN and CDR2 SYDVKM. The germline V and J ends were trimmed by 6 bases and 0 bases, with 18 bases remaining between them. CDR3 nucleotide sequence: TGTGCCAGCAGCCGAAGCGGACAGTTCCGCTCTGGAAACACCATATATTTT. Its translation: CASSRSGQFRSGNTIYF.

CDR3 in amino acids: CASSQEPKGGFLTGELFF. CDR3 coding DNA: TGCGCCAGCAGCCAAGAACCAAAAGGAGGGTTCCTAACCGGGGAGCTGTTTTTT. The rearrangement links TRBV4-3 to TRBJ2-2, with D perhaps TRBD2 (6 bases). This CDR3 is 18 amino acids long. Germline lookup yields CDR1 LGHNA and CDR2 YSLEER. V was clipped by 0 bases and J by 5 bases, with 19 bases between them.

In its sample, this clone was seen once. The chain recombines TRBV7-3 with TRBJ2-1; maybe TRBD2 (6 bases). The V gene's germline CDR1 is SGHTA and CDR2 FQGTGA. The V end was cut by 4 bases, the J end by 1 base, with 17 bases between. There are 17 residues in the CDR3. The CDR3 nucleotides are TGTGCCAGCAGCTCGCTGGGGGGACTGCCGTCCTACAATGAGCAGTTCTTC. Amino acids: CASSSLGGLPSYNEQFF.

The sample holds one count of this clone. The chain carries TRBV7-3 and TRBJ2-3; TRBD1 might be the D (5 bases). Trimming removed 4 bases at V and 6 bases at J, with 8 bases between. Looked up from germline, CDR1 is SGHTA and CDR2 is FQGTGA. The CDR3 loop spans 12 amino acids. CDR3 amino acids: CASSSSGDTQYF. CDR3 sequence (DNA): TGTGCCAGCAGCTCCTCAGGGGATACGCAGTATTTT.

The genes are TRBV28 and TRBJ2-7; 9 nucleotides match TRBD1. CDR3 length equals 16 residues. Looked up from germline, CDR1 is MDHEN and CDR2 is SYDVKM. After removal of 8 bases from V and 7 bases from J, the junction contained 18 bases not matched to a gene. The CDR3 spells CASLTLRDRASGEQYF. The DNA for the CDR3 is TGTGCCAGCCTAACCCTCCGGGACAGGGCGTCGGGGGAGCAGTACTTC.

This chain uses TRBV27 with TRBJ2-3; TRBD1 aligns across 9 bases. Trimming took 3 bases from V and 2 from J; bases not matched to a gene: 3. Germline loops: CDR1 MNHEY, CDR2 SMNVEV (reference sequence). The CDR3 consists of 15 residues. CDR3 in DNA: TGTGCCAGCAGTTTCCGGGACAGGGACACAGATACGCAGTATTTT. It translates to CASSFRDRDTDTQYF.

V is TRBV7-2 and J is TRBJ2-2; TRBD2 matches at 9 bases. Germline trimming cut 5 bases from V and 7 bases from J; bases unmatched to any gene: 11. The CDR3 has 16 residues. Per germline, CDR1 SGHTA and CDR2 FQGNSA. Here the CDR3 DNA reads TGTGCCAGCAGCCCCCGTGCTAGCGGGACTGGCGGGGAGCTGTTTTTT. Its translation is CASSPRASGTGGELFF.

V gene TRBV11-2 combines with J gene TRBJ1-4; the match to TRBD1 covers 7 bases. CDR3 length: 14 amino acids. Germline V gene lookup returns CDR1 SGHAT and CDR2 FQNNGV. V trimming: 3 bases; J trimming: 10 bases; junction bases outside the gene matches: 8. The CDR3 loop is CASSLGSAGGKLFF. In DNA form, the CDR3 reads TGTGCCAGCAGCTTGGGCAGCGCAGGGGGAAAACTGTTTTTT.

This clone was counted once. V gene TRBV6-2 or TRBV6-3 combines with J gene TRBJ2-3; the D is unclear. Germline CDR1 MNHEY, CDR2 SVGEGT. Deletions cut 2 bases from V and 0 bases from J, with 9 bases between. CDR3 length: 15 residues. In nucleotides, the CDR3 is TGTGCCAGCAGTTACGGCCTTGCTAGCACAGATACGCAGTATTTT. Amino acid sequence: CASSYGLASTDTQYF.

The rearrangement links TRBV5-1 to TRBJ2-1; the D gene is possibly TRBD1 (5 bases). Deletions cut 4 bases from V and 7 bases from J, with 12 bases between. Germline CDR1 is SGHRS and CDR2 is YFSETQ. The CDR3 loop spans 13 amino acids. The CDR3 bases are TGCGCCAGCAGCATGGACACCGGGAATGAGCAGTTCTTC. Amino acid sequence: CASSMDTGNEQFF.

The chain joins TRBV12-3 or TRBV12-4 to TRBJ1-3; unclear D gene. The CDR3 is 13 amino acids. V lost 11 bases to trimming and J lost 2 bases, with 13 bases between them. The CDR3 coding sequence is TGTGCCTCCTTCTATCTTGCTGGAAACACCATATATTTT. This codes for CASFYLAGNTIYF.

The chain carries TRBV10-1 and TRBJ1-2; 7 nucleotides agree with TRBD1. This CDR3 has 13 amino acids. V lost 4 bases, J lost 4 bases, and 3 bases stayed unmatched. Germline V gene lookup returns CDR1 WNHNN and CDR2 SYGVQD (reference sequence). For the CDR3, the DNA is TGCGCCAGCAGTGCGGGACAGAGCTATGGCTACACCTTC. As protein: CASSAGQSYGYTF.

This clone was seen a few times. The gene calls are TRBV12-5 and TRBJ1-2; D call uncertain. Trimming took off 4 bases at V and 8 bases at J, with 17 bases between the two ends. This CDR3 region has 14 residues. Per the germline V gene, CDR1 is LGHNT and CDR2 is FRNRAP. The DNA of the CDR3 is TGTGCTAGTGGTTCGAGTGGCGCTGAGGGAGGCTACACCTTC. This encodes CASGSSGAEGGYTF.

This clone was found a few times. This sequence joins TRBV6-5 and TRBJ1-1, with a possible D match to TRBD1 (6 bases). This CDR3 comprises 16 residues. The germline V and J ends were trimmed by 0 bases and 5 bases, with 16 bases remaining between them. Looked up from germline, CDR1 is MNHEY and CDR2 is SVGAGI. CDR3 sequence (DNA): TGTGCCAGCAGTTACTCCCGTGGGGGCGTGGGGACTGAAGCTTTCTTT. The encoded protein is CASSYSRGGVGTEAFF.

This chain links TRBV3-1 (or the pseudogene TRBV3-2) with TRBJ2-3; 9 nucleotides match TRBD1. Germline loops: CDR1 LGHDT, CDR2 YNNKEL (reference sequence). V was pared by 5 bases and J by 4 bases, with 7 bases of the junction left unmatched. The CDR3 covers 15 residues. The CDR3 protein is CASSSGQGWADTQYF. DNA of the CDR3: TGTGCCAGCAGCTCCGGACAGGGGTGGGCAGATACGCAGTATTTT.

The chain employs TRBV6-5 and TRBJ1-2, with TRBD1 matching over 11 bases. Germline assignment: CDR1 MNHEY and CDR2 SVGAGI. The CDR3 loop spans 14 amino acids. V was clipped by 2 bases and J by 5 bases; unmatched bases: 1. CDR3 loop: CASSYRDRGYGYTF. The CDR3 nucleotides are TGTGCCAGCAGTTACCGGGACAGGGGGTATGGCTACACCTTC.

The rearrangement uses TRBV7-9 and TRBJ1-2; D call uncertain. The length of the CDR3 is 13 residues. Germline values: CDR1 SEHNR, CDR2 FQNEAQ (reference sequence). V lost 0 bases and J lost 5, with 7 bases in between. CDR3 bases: TGTGCCAGCAGCTTAGCGTACGAGTATGGCTACACCTTC. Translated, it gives CASSLAYEYGYTF. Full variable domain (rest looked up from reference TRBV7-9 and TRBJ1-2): DTGVSQNPRHKITKRGQNVTFRCDPISEHNRLYWYRQTLGQGPEFLTYFQNEAQLEKSRLLSDRFSAERPKGSFSTLEIQRTEQGDSAMYLCASSLAYEYGYTFGSGTRLTVV.